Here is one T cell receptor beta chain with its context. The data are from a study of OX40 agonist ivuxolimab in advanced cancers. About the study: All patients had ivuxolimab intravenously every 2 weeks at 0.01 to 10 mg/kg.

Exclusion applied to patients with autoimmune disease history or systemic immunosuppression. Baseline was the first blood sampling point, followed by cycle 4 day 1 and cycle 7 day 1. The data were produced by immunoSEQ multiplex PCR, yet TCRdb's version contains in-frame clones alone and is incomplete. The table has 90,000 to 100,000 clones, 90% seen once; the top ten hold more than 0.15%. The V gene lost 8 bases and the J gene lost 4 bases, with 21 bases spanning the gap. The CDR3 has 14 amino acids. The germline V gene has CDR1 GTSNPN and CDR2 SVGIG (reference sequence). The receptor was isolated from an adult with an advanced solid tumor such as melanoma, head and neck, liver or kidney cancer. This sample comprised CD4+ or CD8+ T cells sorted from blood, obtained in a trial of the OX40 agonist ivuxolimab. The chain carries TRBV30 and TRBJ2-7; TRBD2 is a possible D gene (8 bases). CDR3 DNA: TGTGCCGGGGCCGGGACTAGACAGGGTTACGAGCAGTACTTC. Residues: CAGAGTRQGYEQYF. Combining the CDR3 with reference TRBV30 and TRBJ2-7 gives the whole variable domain SQTIHQWPATLVQPVGSPLSLECTVEGTSNPNLYWYRQAAGRGLQLLFYSVGIGQISSEVPQNLSASRPQDRQFILSSKKLLLSDSGFYLCAGAGTRQGYEQYFGPGTRLTVT.